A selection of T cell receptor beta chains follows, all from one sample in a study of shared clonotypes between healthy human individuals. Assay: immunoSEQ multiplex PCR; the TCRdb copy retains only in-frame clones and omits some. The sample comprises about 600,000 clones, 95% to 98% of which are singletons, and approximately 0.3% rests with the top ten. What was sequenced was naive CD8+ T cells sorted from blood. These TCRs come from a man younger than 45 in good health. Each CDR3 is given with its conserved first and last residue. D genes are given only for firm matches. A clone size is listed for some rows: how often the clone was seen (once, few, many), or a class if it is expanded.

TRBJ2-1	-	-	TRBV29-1	TGCAGCGTTGAAGATCTTGGGGCCGCCTACAATGAGCAGTTCTTC	CSVEDLGAAYNEQFF
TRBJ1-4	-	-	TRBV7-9	TGTGCCAGCAGTCGAGGGCCGGATGAAAAACTGTTTTTT	CASSRGPDEKLFF
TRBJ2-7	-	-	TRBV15	TGTGCCACCAGCAGAGAGGAGGGACAGACCTACGAGCAGTACTTC	CATSREEGQTYEQYF
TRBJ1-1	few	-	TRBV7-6	TGTGCCAGCAGCTTAGCCGATGAAGCTTTCTTT	CASSLADEAFF
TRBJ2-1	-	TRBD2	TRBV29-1	TGCAGCGTTGGACTAGCGGGGGACCTCTGGAATGAGCAGTTCTTC	CSVGLAGDLWNEQFF
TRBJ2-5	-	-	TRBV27	TGTGCCAGCAGATCAGGGGCATGGGGCCAAGAGACCCAGTACTTC	CASRSGAWGQETQYF
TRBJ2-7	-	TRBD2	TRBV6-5	TGTGCCAGCAGTTACTCGCCTAGCGGCCCCTACGAGCAGTACTTC	CASSYSPSGPYEQYF
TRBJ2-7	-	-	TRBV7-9	TGTGCCAGCAGCTTAGCAGGGCTCGAGCAGTACTTC	CASSLAGLEQYF
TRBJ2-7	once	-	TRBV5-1	TGCGCCAGCAGCCCACCAAGCTGGGGCCTCTCCTACGAGCAGTACTTC	CASSPPSWGLSYEQYF
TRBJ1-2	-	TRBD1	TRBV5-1	TGCGCCAGCAGCTCCGGGACAGGGGACTATGGCTACACCTTC	CASSSGTGDYGYTF
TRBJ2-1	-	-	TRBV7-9	TGTGCCAGCAGCTTATCAACAGGGCCCAATGAGCAGTTCTTC	CASSLSTGPNEQFF
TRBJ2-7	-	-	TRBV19	TGTGCCAGTAGTCCCCCAGGCCCTTACGAGCAGTACTTC	CASSPPGPYEQYF
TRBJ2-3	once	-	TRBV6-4	TGTGCCAGCAGTGATGCGGGATTTGGTTTGTCGGATACGCAGTATTTT	CASSDAGFGLSDTQYF
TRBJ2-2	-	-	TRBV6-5	TGTGCCAGCAGTTACGGAGCGAACACCGGGGAGCTGTTTTTT	CASSYGANTGELFF
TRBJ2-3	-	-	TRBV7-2	TGTGCCAGCAGCCCCTGGGTCACAGATACGCAGTATTTT	CASSPWVTDTQYF
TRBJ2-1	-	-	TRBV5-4	TGTGCCAGCAGCTCAGGGGAGAATGAGCAGTTCTTC	CASSSGENEQFF
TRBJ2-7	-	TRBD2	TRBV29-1	TGCAGCGTTGAAGGGACTAGCGGGAGATCGGCGACGGAGCAGTACTTC	CSVEGTSGRSATEQYF
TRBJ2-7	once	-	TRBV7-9	TGTGCCAGCAGCTTAGCCCAGGGAACGAAGTACTTC	CASSLAQGTKYF
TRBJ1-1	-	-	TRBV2	TGTGCCAGCGGCGGACGAGGAGCTTTCTTT	CASGGRGAFF
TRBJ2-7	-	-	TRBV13	TGTGCCAGCAGCCCCCTTGGAGGCTACGAGCAGTACTTC	CASSPLGGYEQYF
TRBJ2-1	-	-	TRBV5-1	TGCGCCAGCAGCTTGGGCGACGAGAATGAGCAGTTCTTC	CASSLGDENEQFF
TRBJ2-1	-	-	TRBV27	TGTGCCAGCAGTTCGCAGGGGAGCCCCTACAATGAGCAGTTCTTC	CASSSQGSPYNEQFF
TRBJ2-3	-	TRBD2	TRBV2	TGTGCCAGCAGAATAAATGAGGCGGGGGGAAGCACAGATACGCAGTATTTT	CASRINEAGGSTDTQYF
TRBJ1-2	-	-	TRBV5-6	TGTGCCAGCAGCCCGCAGGGTATATGGGACTATGGCTACACCTTC	CASSPQGIWDYGYTF
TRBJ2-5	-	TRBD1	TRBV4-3	TGCGCCAGCAGCCGAGACAGGGGGGTAGAGACCCAGTACTTC	CASSRDRGVETQYF
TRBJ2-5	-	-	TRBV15	TGTGCCACCAGCAGAGACAGGGGCCCCCAAGAGACCCAGTACTTC	CATSRDRGPQETQYF
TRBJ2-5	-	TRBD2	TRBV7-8	TGTGCCAGCATCCGCGGGACTAGCGGTAGGGAGACCCAGTACTTC	CASIRGTSGRETQYF
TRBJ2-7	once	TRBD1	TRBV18	TGTGCCAGCTCGCCCACAGGGGACGAGCAGTACTTC	CASSPTGDEQYF
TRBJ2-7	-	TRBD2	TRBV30	TGTGCCTGGGTCGGACTAGCGGGAGTTGGAGAGCAGTACTTC	CAWVGLAGVGEQYF
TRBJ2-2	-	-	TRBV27	TGTGCCAGCAGTTGGGGAACGAACACCGGGGAGCTGTTTTTT	CASSWGTNTGELFF
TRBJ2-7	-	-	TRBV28	TGTGCCAGCAGTTGGACTGCCTCCTACGAGCAGTACTTC	CASSWTASYEQYF
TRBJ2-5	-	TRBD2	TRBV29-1	TGCAGCGTTGAAAGGACTAGCGGGAGGGCCGAAGAGACCCAGTACTTC	CSVERTSGRAEETQYF
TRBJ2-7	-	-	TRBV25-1	TGTGCCAGCAGTGACCTTAACGGTCCCTACGAGCAGTACTTC	CASSDLNGPYEQYF
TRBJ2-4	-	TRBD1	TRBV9	TGTGCCAGCAGCGTCCCTCTCGTGGGACAGGAGAGGGACATTCAGTACTTC	CASSVPLVGQERDIQYF
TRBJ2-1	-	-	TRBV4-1	TGCGCCAGCAGCCAAGACAGCTTAGGAAGCTCCTACAATGAGCAGTTCTTC	CASSQDSLGSSYNEQFF
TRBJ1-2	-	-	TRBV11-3	TGTGCCAGCAGCTTAGATTACATTGGGCGGCTGGCTGGCTACACCTTC	CASSLDYIGRLAGYTF
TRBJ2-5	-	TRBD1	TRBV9	TGTGCCAGCAGCGAGGGGACAGGGTGGTCAGAGACCCAGTACTTC	CASSEGTGWSETQYF